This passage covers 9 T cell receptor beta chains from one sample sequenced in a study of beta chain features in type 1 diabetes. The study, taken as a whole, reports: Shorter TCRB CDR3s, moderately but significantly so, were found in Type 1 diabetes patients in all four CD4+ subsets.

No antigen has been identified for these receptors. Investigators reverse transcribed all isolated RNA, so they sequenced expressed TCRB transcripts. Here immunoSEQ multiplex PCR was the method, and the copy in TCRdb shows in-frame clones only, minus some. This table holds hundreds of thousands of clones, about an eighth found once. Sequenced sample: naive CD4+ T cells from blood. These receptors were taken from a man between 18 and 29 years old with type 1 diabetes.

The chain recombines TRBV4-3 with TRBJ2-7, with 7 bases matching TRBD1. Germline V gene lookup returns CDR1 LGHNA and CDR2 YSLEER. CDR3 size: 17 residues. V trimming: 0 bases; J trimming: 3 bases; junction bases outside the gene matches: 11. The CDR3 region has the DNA TGCGCCAGCAGCCAAGAGAAGGTCCTCGACAGGGTCTACGAGCAGTACTTC. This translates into CASSQEKVLDRVYEQYF.

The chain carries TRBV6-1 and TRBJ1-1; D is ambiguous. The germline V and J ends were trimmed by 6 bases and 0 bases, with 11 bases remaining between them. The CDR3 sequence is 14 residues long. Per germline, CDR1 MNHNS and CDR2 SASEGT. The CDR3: CASSRTGMNTEAFF. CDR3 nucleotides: TGTGCCAGCAGCCGGACTGGGATGAACACTGAAGCTTTCTTT.

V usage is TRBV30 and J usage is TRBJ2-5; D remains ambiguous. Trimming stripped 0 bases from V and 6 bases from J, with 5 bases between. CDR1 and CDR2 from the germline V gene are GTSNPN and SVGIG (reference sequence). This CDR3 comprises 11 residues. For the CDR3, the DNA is TGTGCCTGGAGTGTAGGGAAGACCCAGTACTTC. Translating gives CAWSVGKTQYF.

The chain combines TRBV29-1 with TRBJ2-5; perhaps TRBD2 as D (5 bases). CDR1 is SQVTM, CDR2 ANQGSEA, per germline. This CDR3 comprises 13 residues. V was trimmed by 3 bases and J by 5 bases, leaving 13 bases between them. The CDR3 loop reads CSVDGRGSETQYF. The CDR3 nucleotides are TGCAGCGTTGATGGTCGAGGGTCGGAGACCCAGTACTTC.

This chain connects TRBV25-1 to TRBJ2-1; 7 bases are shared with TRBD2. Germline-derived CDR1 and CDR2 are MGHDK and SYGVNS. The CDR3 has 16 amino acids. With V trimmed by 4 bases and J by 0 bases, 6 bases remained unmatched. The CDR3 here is CASSAILAASYNEQFF. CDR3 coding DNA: TGTGCCAGCAGTGCAATTCTAGCGGCCTCCTACAATGAGCAGTTCTTC. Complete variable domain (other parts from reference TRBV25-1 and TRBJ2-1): EADIYQTPRYLVIGTGKKITLECSQTMGHDKMYWYQQDPGMELHLIHYSYGVNSTEKGDLSSESTVSRIRTEHFPLTLESARPSHTSQYLCASSAILAASYNEQFFGPGTRLTVL.

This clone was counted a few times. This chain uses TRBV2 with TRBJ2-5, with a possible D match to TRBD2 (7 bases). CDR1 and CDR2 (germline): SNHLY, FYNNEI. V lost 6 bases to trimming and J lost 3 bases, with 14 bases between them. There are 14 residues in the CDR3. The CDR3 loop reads CASSLEGGEETQYF. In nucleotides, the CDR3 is TGTGCCAGCAGCCTGGAGGGGGGGGAAGAGACCCAGTACTTC.

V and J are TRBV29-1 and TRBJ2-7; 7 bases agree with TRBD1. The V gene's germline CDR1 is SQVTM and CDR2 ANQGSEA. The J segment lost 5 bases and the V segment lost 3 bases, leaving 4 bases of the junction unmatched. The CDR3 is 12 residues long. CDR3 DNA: TGCAGCGTTGATCCAGGGGGTCACGAGCAGTACTTC. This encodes CSVDPGGHEQYF.

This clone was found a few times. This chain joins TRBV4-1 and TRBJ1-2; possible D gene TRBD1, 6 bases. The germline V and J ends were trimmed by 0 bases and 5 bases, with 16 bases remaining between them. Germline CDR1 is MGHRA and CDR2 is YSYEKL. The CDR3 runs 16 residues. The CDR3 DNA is TGCGCCAGCAGCCAAGATATAGGAGGGGGTGCGTATGGCTACACCTTC. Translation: CASSQDIGGGAYGYTF.

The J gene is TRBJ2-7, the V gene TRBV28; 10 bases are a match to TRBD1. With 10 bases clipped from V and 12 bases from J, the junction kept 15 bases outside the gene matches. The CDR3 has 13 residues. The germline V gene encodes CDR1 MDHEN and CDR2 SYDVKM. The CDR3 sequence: CATFGTGVGMRYF. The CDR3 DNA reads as TGTGCCACCTTTGGGACAGGGGTGGGTATGAGGTACTTC.